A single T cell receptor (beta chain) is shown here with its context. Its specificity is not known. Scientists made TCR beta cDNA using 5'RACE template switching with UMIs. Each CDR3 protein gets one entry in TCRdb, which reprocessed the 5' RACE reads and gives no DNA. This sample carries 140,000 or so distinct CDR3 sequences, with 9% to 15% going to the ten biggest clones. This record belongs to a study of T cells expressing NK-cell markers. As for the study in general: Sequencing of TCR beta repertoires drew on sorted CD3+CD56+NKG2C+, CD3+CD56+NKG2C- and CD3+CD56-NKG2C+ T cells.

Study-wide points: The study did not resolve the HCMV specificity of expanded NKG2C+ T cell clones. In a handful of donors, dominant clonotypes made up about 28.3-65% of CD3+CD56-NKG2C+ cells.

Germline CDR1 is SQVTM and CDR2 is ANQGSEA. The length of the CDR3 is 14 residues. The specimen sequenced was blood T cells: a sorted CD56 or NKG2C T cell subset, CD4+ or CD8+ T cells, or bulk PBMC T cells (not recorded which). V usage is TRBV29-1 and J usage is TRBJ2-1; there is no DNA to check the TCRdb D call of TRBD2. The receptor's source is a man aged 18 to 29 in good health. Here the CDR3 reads CSVLGLADHNEQFF.